A single sample gave rise to the 9 T cell receptor beta chains below, sequenced in a study of shared clonotypes between healthy human individuals. Produced via immunoSEQ multiplex PCR; TCRdb's table is partial and in-frame only. The sample holds roughly 1,500,000 clones, 98% seen once. Sequenced: naive CD4+ T cells sorted from blood. Subset specified: CD45RA+ positively selected. All receptors come from a man in his thirties or forties in good health.

This rearrangement joins TRBV15 to TRBJ1-3; maybe TRBD1 (6 bases). This CDR3 is built from 18 residues. V was clipped by 0 bases and J by 0 bases, with 15 bases between them. Germline V gives CDR1 LNHNV, CDR2 YYDKDF (reference sequence). The CDR3 DNA sequence: TGTGCCACCAGCAGAGATCTCGACAGGAGTTTCTCTGGAAACACCATATATTTT. This gives the protein CATSRDLDRSFSGNTIYF.

This chain joins TRBV30 and TRBJ2-5; D unresolved. V dropped 6 bases and J dropped 5 bases, with 10 bases sitting between them. Germline assignment: CDR1 GTSNPN and CDR2 SVGIG (reference sequence). The CDR3 is made up of 11 amino acids. CDR3 nucleotide sequence: TGTGCCTGTGGCTCTTTCGAGACCCAGTACTTC. Translation gives CACGSFETQYF.

The chain links TRBV15 to TRBJ2-2; 9 bases map to TRBD2. Germline V lookup: CDR1 LNHNV, CDR2 YYDKDF (reference sequence). The junction had 2 bases not matched to a gene; V was cut back by 7 bases and J by 5 bases. The CDR3 length is 13 residues. For the CDR3, the DNA is TGTGCCACCACTAGCGGGATGACCGGGGAGCTGTTTTTT. The encoded protein is CATTSGMTGELFF.

The chain has TRBV9 and TRBJ1-1, with D tentatively TRBD1 (5 bases). CDR3 size: 15 residues. CDR1 is SGDLS, CDR2 YYNGEE, per germline. Trimming took off 0 bases at V and 1 base at J, with 10 bases between the two ends. The CDR3 DNA sequence: TGTGCCAGCAGCGTAGGGGGGACGTCGAACACTGAAGCTTTCTTT. Its translation is CASSVGGTSNTEAFF.

This chain joins TRBV6-4 and TRBJ2-1; 8 bases match TRBD2. Germline V gene sequence: CDR1 MRHNA, CDR2 SNTAGT. J lost 5 bases, V lost 6 bases, and 9 bases had no gene match. The CDR3 sequence is 15 residues long. This chain's CDR3 is CASSAREGHNNEQFF. In nucleotides, the CDR3 is TGTGCCAGCAGCGCCCGGGAGGGCCATAACAATGAGCAGTTCTTC.

This chain links TRBV6-6 with TRBJ1-4; D gene unclear. Looked up from germline, CDR1 is MNHNY and CDR2 is SVGAGI (reference sequence). The V end lost 3 bases, the J end lost 4 bases, and 9 bases lay between the germline ends. The CDR3 has 14 amino acids. The CDR3 sequence is CASSYKQNNEKLFF. Here the CDR3 DNA reads TGTGCCAGCAGTTATAAACAGAATAATGAAAAACTGTTTTTT.

The chain couples TRBV5-1 to TRBJ1-2; 8 positions match TRBD1. The CDR3 loop spans 14 amino acids. The J segment lost 7 bases and the V segment lost 0 bases, leaving 5 bases of the junction unmatched. From germline, CDR1 is SGHRS and CDR2 YFSETQ. CDR3 in amino acids: CASSLGQGAGGYTF. CDR3 nucleotide sequence: TGCGCCAGCAGCTTGGGGCAGGGGGCAGGTGGCTACACCTTC.

The CDR3, as DNA: TGCGCCAGCAGCTGGGGACTAGCGGAGCATTACAATGAGCAGTTCTTC. This encodes CASSWGLAEHYNEQFF. The J gene is TRBJ2-1, the V gene TRBV5-1; the match to TRBD2 covers 11 bases. J was trimmed by 4 bases and V by 3 bases; bases with no gene match: 6. The CDR3 covers 16 residues. Germline CDR1 reads SGHRS; CDR2 reads YFSETQ.

The chain has TRBV18 and TRBJ2-3; D might be TRBD2 (6 bases). The CDR3 consists of 16 residues. Trimming removed 3 bases from V and 5 bases from J, with 18 bases in between. Germline V CDR1 and CDR2: KGHSH, LQKENI. CDR3 residues: CASSPTRSSEKDTQYF. The CDR3 coding sequence is TGTGCCAGCTCACCGACGAGGTCTAGCGAGAAAGATACGCAGTATTTT.